These T cell receptor beta chains were read from a single sample in a study of T cell responses to AZD1222 COVID-19 vaccine. Sequencing was performed with immunoSEQ multiplex PCR; in TCRdb, only in-frame clones are kept and a portion is missing. The sample lists 95,000 to 150,000 clones, over 80% occurring once. This sample comprised peripheral blood, obtained on day 0 of AZD1222 vaccination. The receptors originated from an adult in good health. CDR3s include the opening cysteine and the closing phenylalanine or tryptophan. D genes are given only for firm matches. Clone size is given for some rows only: seen once, a few or many times, or a class if the clone is expanded.

v_call,d_call,j_call,clone_size,cdr3_aa,cdr3_nt
TRBV5-1,-,TRBJ1-1,-,CASSPGGNTEAFF,TGCGCCAGCAGCCCGGGGGGGAACACTGAAGCTTTCTTT
TRBV6-4,-,TRBJ1-2,-,CASSVETGANYGYTF,TGTGCCAGCAGTGTCGAGACAGGAGCTAACTATGGCTACACCTTC
TRBV5-6,TRBD1,TRBJ2-2,-,CASSWGQAAGELFF,TGTGCCAGCAGCTGGGGACAGGCGGCCGGGGAGCTGTTTTTT
TRBV27,-,TRBJ1-6,-,CASSLVGGPYNSPLHF,TGTGCCAGCAGTTTGGTGGGAGGGCCCTATAATTCACCCCTCCACTTT
TRBV4-2,TRBD2,TRBJ2-3,-,CASSQVSGAGTDTQYF,TGTGCCAGCAGCCAAGTCAGCGGGGCTGGCACAGATACGCAGTATTTT
TRBV7-8,-,TRBJ2-2,once,CASSLGGTGELFF,TGTGCCAGCAGCTTAGGCGGGACCGGGGAGCTGTTTTTT
TRBV7-2,TRBD2,TRBJ2-7,-,CASSLLLGLAGEVGEQYF,TGTGCCAGCAGCTTACTTCTCGGACTAGCGGGGGAAGTAGGAGAGCAGTACTTC
TRBV19,TRBD1,TRBJ1-1,-,CASSMRDRGQLFTAFF,TGTGCCAGTAGTATGAGGGACAGGGGGCAATTATTTACAGCTTTCTTT
TRBV6-5,-,TRBJ2-7,-,CASTEQPYEQYF,TGTGCCAGCACCGAACAGCCCTACGAGCAGTACTTC
TRBV7-2,-,TRBJ2-1,-,CASSLAVGNNEQFF,TGTGCCAGCAGCTTAGCGGTAGGGAACAATGAGCAGTTCTTC
TRBV20-1,-,TRBJ1-2,-,CSAQGLYGYTF,TGCAGTGCTCAGGGCCTCTATGGCTACACCTTC
TRBV18,TRBD1,TRBJ2-5,-,CASSPAGTGHEETQYF,TGTGCCAGCTCACCCGCCGGGACAGGGCATGAAGAGACCCAGTACTTC
TRBV2,TRBD2,TRBJ2-3,-,CASSVERGMVTDTQYF,TGTGCCAGCAGTGTTGAGCGGGGGATGGTGACAGATACGCAGTATTTT
TRBV10-3,-,TRBJ1-3,once,CAIRDGSSGNTIYF,TGTGCCATCCGGGACGGAAGCTCTGGAAACACCATATATTTT
TRBV18,-,TRBJ2-3,-,CASSPPAHTDTQYF,TGTGCCAGCTCACCACCGGCTCACACAGATACGCAGTATTTT
TRBV27,TRBD2,TRBJ2-7,-,CASILAGGSSYEQYF,TGTGCCAGCATCTTAGCGGGAGGCTCATCCTACGAGCAGTACTTC
TRBV27,-,TRBJ2-3,-,CASSFPSTDTQYF,TGTGCCAGCAGTTTCCCCTCCACAGATACGCAGTATTTT
TRBV28,TRBD1,TRBJ2-2,-,CASSSRDRHTGELFF,TGTGCCAGCAGTTCCCGGGACAGGCACACCGGGGAGCTGTTTTTT
TRBV7-2,-,TRBJ1-2,-,CASSLAFQINYGYTF,TGTGCCAGCAGCTTAGCCTTTCAGATTAACTATGGCTACACCTTC
TRBV11-2,-,TRBJ2-2,-,CASSKTPTANTGELFF,TGTGCCAGCAGCAAAACCCCCACAGCAAACACCGGGGAGCTGTTTTTT
TRBV5-1,-,TRBJ2-7,few,CASSPAPLYEQYF,TGCGCCAGCAGCCCGGCCCCACTTTACGAGCAGTACTTC
TRBV5-5,-,TRBJ1-2,-,CASSSQWGNYGYTF,TGTGCCAGCAGCTCGCAGTGGGGGAACTATGGCTACACCTTC
TRBV4-2,TRBD1,TRBJ1-1,-,CASSQQGTENTEAFF,TGTGCCAGCAGCCAACAAGGGACAGAGAACACTGAAGCTTTCTTT
TRBV2,TRBD1,TRBJ1-5,-,CASLGQGRNQPQHF,TGTGCCAGCCTCGGACAGGGCCGGAATCAGCCCCAGCATTTT
TRBV5-1,-,TRBJ1-5,-,CASSLGDGYQPQHF,TGCGCCAGCAGCTTAGGAGACGGATATCAGCCCCAGCATTTT
TRBV5-1,-,TRBJ2-2,-,CASTPGTNAGELFF,TGCGCCAGCACCCCAGGGACAAACGCCGGGGAGCTGTTTTTT
TRBV3-1/TRBV3-2,TRBD1,TRBJ2-3,-,CATSEGAFTDTQYF,TGTGCCACGAGCGAGGGGGCCTTCACAGATACGCAGTATTTT
TRBV19,TRBD1,TRBJ2-4,-,CASSPLQGKDKNIQYF,TGTGCCAGTAGCCCCCTACAGGGGAAGGACAAAAACATTCAGTACTTC
TRBV29-1,-,TRBJ2-7,-,CSVEVPARGSYEQYF,TGCAGCGTTGAAGTCCCCGCGAGGGGCTCCTACGAGCAGTACTTC
TRBV7-8,-,TRBJ2-7,-,CASSVGVSYEQYF,TGTGCCAGCAGCGTAGGGGTTTCCTACGAGCAGTACTTC
TRBV5-1,-,TRBJ1-2,few,CASSLTTGNYGYTF,TGCGCCAGCAGCCTAACCACAGGGAACTATGGCTACACCTTC
TRBV6-6,-,TRBJ1-5,-,CASSPPSYGGSNQPQHF,TGTGCCAGCAGTCCACCATCGTACGGCGGTAGCAATCAGCCCCAGCATTTT
TRBV6-4,-,TRBJ1-1,-,CASRDQPNTEAFF,TGTGCCAGCAGGGACCAGCCAAACACTGAAGCTTTCTTT
TRBV20-1,-,TRBJ2-7,-,CSSGASYEQYF,TGCAGTTCAGGGGCTTCCTACGAGCAGTACTTC
TRBV19,-,TRBJ2-2,-,CASSLTRGHSTNTGELFF,TGTGCCAGTAGTTTAACTCGGGGGCACAGTACCAACACCGGGGAGCTGTTTTTT
TRBV2,TRBD2,TRBJ2-5,-,CASRGGLAGGAQETQYF,TGTGCCAGCAGGGGGGGACTAGCGGGAGGGGCCCAAGAGACCCAGTACTTC
TRBV28,-,TRBJ1-6,once,CASSFRWGNSPLHF,TGTGCCAGCAGTTTTAGATGGGGTAATTCACCCCTCCACTTT
TRBV5-1,TRBD2,TRBJ2-5,-,CASSPGLAGQETQYF,TGCGCCAGCAGCCCGGGACTAGCCGGGCAAGAGACCCAGTACTTC
TRBV15,TRBD2,TRBJ2-5,-,CATSRVPPGLAGEETQYF,TGTGCCACCAGCAGAGTTCCTCCGGGACTAGCGGGAGAAGAGACCCAGTACTTC
TRBV11-3,-,TRBJ1-2,-,CASSVQGSGYTF,TGTGCCAGCAGCGTACAGGGAAGTGGCTACACCTTC
TRBV15,TRBD1,TRBJ1-1,-,CATSPGRGRGTEAFF,TGTGCCACCAGCCCTGGGAGGGGGCGAGGCACTGAAGCTTTCTTT
TRBV7-2,-,TRBJ2-5,-,CASSLVKGYQETQYF,TGTGCCAGCAGCTTAGTAAAGGGCTACCAAGAGACCCAGTACTTC
TRBV5-4,TRBD1,TRBJ2-7,-,CASSIRDRGGEQYF,TGTGCCAGCAGCATCCGGGACAGGGGCGGCGAGCAGTACTTC
TRBV6-6,-,TRBJ2-7,-,CASSNHLETAPEQYF,TGTGCCAGCAGTAACCACCTGGAGACAGCGCCCGAGCAGTACTTC
TRBV6-8,-,TRBJ1-3,medium-sized,CASSNWDGDSGNTIYF,TGTGCCAGCAGTAATTGGGACGGGGACTCTGGAAACACCATATATTTT
TRBV5-8,TRBD1,TRBJ2-5,-,CASSRGLGETQYF,TGTGCCAGCAGCAGGGGGCTGGGAGAGACCCAGTACTTC
TRBV18,-,TRBJ2-7,once,CASSPQRTAEQYF,TGTGCCAGCTCACCCCAAAGGACGGCCGAGCAGTACTTC
TRBV5-1,-,TRBJ2-7,-,CASRRGTESSYEQYF,TGCGCCAGCAGACGTGGGACGGAAAGCTCCTACGAGCAGTACTTC
TRBV9,-,TRBJ1-3,-,CASSPDTYSGNTIYF,TGTGCCAGCAGCCCGGACACCTACTCTGGAAACACCATATATTTT
TRBV27,TRBD1,TRBJ2-3,-,CASSSGQDFDTQYF,TGTGCCAGCAGTTCTGGACAGGACTTTGATACGCAGTATTTT
TRBV11-1,-,TRBJ2-5,-,CASSLGGQQETQYF,TGTGCCAGCAGCTTAGGTGGACAGCAAGAGACCCAGTACTTC
TRBV18,TRBD1,TRBJ2-1,-,CASSPQGQATDEQFF,TGTGCCAGCTCACCACAGGGACAGGCAACGGATGAGCAGTTCTTC
TRBV27,-,TRBJ2-3,-,CATSRGAGTDTQYF,TGTGCCACCTCCCGGGGGGCCGGGACAGATACGCAGTATTTT
TRBV5-1,TRBD1,TRBJ1-3,-,CASSFRGPNSGNTIYF,TGCGCCAGCAGCTTCAGGGGGCCTAACTCTGGAAACACCATATATTTT
TRBV29-1,TRBD1,TRBJ1-1,-,CSVRGQGNTEAFF,TGCAGCGTTCGGGGACAGGGGAACACTGAAGCTTTCTTT
TRBV15,-,TRBJ1-3,-,CATSRDRIGNTIYF,TGTGCCACCAGCAGAGATCGGATTGGAAACACCATATATTTT